This T cell receptor beta chain appears in the sequencing data of a study of T cell changes during pregnancy in multiple sclerosis. Sequencing was performed with immunoSEQ multiplex PCR; in TCRdb, only in-frame clones are kept and a portion is missing. The sample holds roughly 83,000 clones, about 90% seen once. This CDR3 is built from 15 residues. Trimming cost V 7 bases and J 1 base, with 16 bases left between them. Germline CDR1 SGHAT, CDR2 FQNNGV. V gene TRBV11-2 combines with J gene TRBJ1-1; D is perhaps TRBD1 (6 bases). The material sequenced was PBMCs, taken in the first trimester of pregnancy. The receptor's source is a female donor in good health, serving as a control in a pregnancy study. Some clones in this sample may be carry-over from other donors' samples. For the CDR3, the DNA is TGTGCCAGCACCCTCTTCCAGGGGACGAACACTGAAGCTTTCTTT. It codes for CASTLFQGTNTEAFF.